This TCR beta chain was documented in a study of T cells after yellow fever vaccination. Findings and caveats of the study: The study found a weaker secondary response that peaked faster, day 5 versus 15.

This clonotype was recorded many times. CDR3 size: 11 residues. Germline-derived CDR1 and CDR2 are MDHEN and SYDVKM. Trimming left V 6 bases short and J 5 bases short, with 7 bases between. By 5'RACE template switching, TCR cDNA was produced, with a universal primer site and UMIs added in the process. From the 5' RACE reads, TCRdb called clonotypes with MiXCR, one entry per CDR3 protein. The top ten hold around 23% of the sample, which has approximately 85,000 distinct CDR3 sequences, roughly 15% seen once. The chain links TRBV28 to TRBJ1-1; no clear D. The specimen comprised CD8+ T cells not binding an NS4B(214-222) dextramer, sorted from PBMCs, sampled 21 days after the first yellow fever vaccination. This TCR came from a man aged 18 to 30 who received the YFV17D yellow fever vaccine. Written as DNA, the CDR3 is TGTGCCAGCAGGGAGGGTACTGAAGCTTTCTTT. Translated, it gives CASREGTEAFF.